What follows describes a single T cell receptor (beta chain). Here immunoSEQ multiplex PCR was the method, and the copy in TCRdb shows in-frame clones only, minus some. The table shows 130,000 or so clones, with around 87% occurring only once. Trimming removed 5 bases at V and 3 bases at J, with 13 bases between. CDR3 length: 14 residues. CDR1 SGHTA and CDR2 FQGNSA come from the germline V gene. The sample comes from a study of control samples from healthy donors and cancer patients. Sequencing was performed on blood. The origin of this receptor is a man aged 55 to 70 in good health. The chain joins TRBV7-2 to TRBJ1-2; D not resolved. The CDR3 coding sequence is TGTGCCAGCAGCACGCCCCAGGACCACTATGGCTACACCTTC. This translates into CASSTPQDHYGYTF.